Listed below are T cell receptor beta chains from one sample, sequenced in a study of CD8+ T cells in alopecia areata. The data were produced by immunoSEQ multiplex PCR, yet TCRdb's version contains in-frame clones alone and is incomplete. This sample has some 160,000 clones, with 50% to 70% found just once. Sequencing used CD4+ T cells sorted from blood, obtained at week 4, from a patient treated with tofacitinib. The receptors were gathered from a human donor with alopecia areata. Both conserved end residues are part of each CDR3. Each record gives: CDR3 DNA, CDR3 protein, J gene, clone size, V gene, D gene. The D gene is left open where the match is weak. Some rows mark clone size as missing; the rest say once, few, many or name a class of expanded clone.

DNA: TGTGCCAGCAGCCCCCTTCCAGGCAGGGGGCCCTATGGCTACACCTTC
CDR3: CASSPLPGRGPYGYTF
J: TRBJ1-2
size: few
V: TRBV11-2
D: TRBD1

DNA: TGTGCCAGCAGTTACCGGACAGGGGGCCACGAGCAGTACTTC
CDR3: CASSYRTGGHEQYF
J: TRBJ2-7
size: .
V: TRBV6-5
D: TRBD1

DNA: TGTGCCAGCAGCTTACCCCTTAGGGGGCGGGCAGATACGCAGTATTTT
CDR3: CASSLPLRGRADTQYF
J: TRBJ2-3
size: few
V: TRBV7-9
D: TRBD1

DNA: TGTGCCAGCAGCATGCTGACAGGGGGCGAGCAGTACTTC
CDR3: CASSMLTGGEQYF
J: TRBJ2-7
size: few
V: TRBV7-3
D: TRBD1

DNA: TGTGCCAGCTCGTCCGCGGGGGTCGGTCAGCCCCAGCATTTT
CDR3: CASSSAGVGQPQHF
J: TRBJ1-5
size: .
V: TRBV4-2
D: .

DNA: TGTGCCTGGAAATGGGACCCAACTAACACTGAAGCTTTCTTT
CDR3: CAWKWDPTNTEAFF
J: TRBJ1-1
size: .
V: TRBV30
D: .

DNA: TGTGCCTGGAGTCCCGGACAGGTCTATGGCTACACCTTC
CDR3: CAWSPGQVYGYTF
J: TRBJ1-2
size: .
V: TRBV30
D: TRBD1

DNA: TGTGCCAGCACCTTATTGGGGGGGCTCTACGAGCAGTACTTC
CDR3: CASTLLGGLYEQYF
J: TRBJ2-7
size: .
V: TRBV6-6
D: .

DNA: TGTGCCAGCAGTTCATGGAGGGGGCTGGTCGAGCAGTACTTC
CDR3: CASSSWRGLVEQYF
J: TRBJ2-7
size: .
V: TRBV27
D: .

DNA: TGTGCCAGCAGTTGGACATTGACCGGGGAGCTGTTTTTT
CDR3: CASSWTLTGELFF
J: TRBJ2-2
size: .
V: TRBV6-6
D: .

DNA: TGCAGCGTCCAGACAGGGCGAACCGGGGAGCTGTTTTTT
CDR3: CSVQTGRTGELFF
J: TRBJ2-2
size: .
V: TRBV29-1
D: TRBD1

DNA: TGTGCCAGCAGCCCAACAGGGGGGGCAGGGGGCCAAGAGACCCAGTACTTC
CDR3: CASSPTGGAGGQETQYF
J: TRBJ2-5
size: few
V: TRBV11-3
D: .

DNA: TGCAGCGCAGAGGCAGGGCCTGAAGCTTTCTTT
CDR3: CSAEAGPEAFF
J: TRBJ1-1
size: .
V: TRBV29-1
D: .

DNA: TGTGCCAGCAGCGTGGCGACCACCGGGGAGCTGTTTTTT
CDR3: CASSVATTGELFF
J: TRBJ2-2
size: .
V: TRBV9
D: .

DNA: TGTGCCTGGTCGCCGGGTGGACAACCGACGATATCCCAGCATTTT
CDR3: CAWSPGGQPTISQHF
J: TRBJ1-5
size: .
V: TRBV30
D: .

DNA: TGCGCCAGCAGCTTGGCCGAAGGGATGTTAGCCAAAAACATTCAGTACTTC
CDR3: CASSLAEGMLAKNIQYF
J: TRBJ2-4
size: .
V: TRBV5-1
D: .

DNA: TGTGCCAGCAGCCAAGGTCTAGCGACAGATACGCAGTATTTT
CDR3: CASSQGLATDTQYF
J: TRBJ2-3
size: few
V: TRBV4-2
D: .

DNA: TGTGCCAGCAGCTCTCCTAGAGGCGGGAATGAGCAGTTCTTC
CDR3: CASSSPRGGNEQFF
J: TRBJ2-1
size: .
V: TRBV11-2
D: .

DNA: TGTGCCTGGAGTCGCGACATCTACGAGCAGTACTTC
CDR3: CAWSRDIYEQYF
J: TRBJ2-7
size: .
V: TRBV30
D: .

DNA: TGTGCTAGTACCCCGAGAGGGTTAGAGACCCAGTACTTC
CDR3: CASTPRGLETQYF
J: TRBJ2-5
size: once
V: TRBV12-5
D: .

DNA: TGTGCCTGGAGTAAGACACAGGGGACCTATGGCTACACCTTC
CDR3: CAWSKTQGTYGYTF
J: TRBJ1-2
size: .
V: TRBV30
D: TRBD1

DNA: TGCGCCAGCAGCCGCGCATCCCGGGACGAGCAGTACTTC
CDR3: CASSRASRDEQYF
J: TRBJ2-7
size: .
V: TRBV4-3
D: .

DNA: TGTGCCAGCAGTGTATGGGACAGGGGGAGCAATCAGCCCCAGCATTTT
CDR3: CASSVWDRGSNQPQHF
J: TRBJ1-5
size: .
V: TRBV6-1
D: TRBD1

DNA: TGTGCCAGCAGCTCTCCCCGGGACAGTTACGAGCAGTACTTC
CDR3: CASSSPRDSYEQYF
J: TRBJ2-7
size: few
V: TRBV5-4
D: TRBD1

DNA: TGTGCCAGCAGTGCTGAGCGGGGCAGAGATACGCAGTATTTT
CDR3: CASSAERGRDTQYF
J: TRBJ2-3
size: .
V: TRBV7-9
D: TRBD2

DNA: TGTGCCAGTAGTACGACAGGGGGCTGGAACATTCAGTACTTC
CDR3: CASSTTGGWNIQYF
J: TRBJ2-4
size: few
V: TRBV19
D: TRBD1